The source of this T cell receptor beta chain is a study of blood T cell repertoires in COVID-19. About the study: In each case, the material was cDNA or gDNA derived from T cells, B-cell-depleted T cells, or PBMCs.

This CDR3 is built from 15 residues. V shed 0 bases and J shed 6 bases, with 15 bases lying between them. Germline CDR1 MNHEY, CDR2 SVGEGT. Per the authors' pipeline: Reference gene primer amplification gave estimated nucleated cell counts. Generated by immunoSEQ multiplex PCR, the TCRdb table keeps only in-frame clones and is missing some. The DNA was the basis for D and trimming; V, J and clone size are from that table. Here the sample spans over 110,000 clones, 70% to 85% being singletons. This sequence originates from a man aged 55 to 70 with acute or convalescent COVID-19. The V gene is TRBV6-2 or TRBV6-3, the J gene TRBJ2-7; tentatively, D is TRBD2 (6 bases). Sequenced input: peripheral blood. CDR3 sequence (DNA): TGTGCCAGCAGTTACTCTCCGGGACTTTTGGGCGAGCAGTACTTC. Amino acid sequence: CASSYSPGLLGEQYF.